This T cell receptor beta chain was sequenced during a study of cytomegalovirus exposure and HLA in healthy donors. Notes on the study in general: A later examination showed that TCR association rates differed by HLA locus, with DRB1 most and HLA-C fewest.

13 Jbeta primers and 60 Vbeta primers were used for the PCR. TCRdb's table, derived via immunoSEQ multiplex PCR, lists solely in-frame clones and lacks some. Of under 85,000 clones in the sample, roughly 72% were seen once. On this clone: What it binds is unknown.

The CDR3 covers 12 residues. J was trimmed by 8 bases and V by 4 bases; bases with no gene match: 4. Germline values: CDR1 MNHEY, CDR2 SMNVEV (reference sequence). This TCR derives from a woman in her twenties or thirties in good health and CMV-seropositive. The specimen sequenced was PBMCs. The V gene is TRBV27, the J gene TRBJ1-2, with 7 positions matching TRBD1. The CDR3 reads CASSSDRRGYTF. The CDR3 DNA reads TGTGCCAGCAGTTCGGACAGGCGGGGCTACACCTTC.